This entry is about one TCR beta chain. TCRdb re-called the RT-PCR reads through MiXCR, storing one row per CDR3 protein. The table has approximately 220,000 distinct CDR3 sequences, 35% to 45% seen once; the top ten hold around 10%. This specimen comes from a study of patients and donors after allogeneic stem cell transplantation. The CDR3 consists of 13 residues. Germline loops: CDR1 DFQATT, CDR2 SNEGSKA (reference sequence). V dropped 5 bases and J dropped 0 bases, with 11 bases sitting between them. The rearrangement links TRBV20-1 to TRBJ2-7; a weak D match, TRBD1 (6 bases). The sequence was collected from a human donor who was either an allogeneic HSCT recipient or a stem cell or donor lymphocyte infusion donor (not recorded which). It is not recorded whose cells these are; they may come from a transplant donor. Sequencing used blood, either unsorted or a sorted T cell fraction (not recorded which). The CDR3 DNA is TGCAGTGCTGGGGACAACCCCTCCTACGAGCAGTACTTC. It yields the protein CSAGDNPSYEQYF.